The 27 T cell receptor beta chains listed next were all sequenced from one sample in a study of radiation and T cells in renal cell carcinoma. Assay used: immunoSEQ multiplex PCR; TCRdb lists only in-frame clones, some missing. The data hold 120,000 to 150,000 clones, with about 85% observed a single time. Time point defined: baseline pretreatment blood. Treatment specified: 15 Gy SBRT to primary tumor, nephrectomy 4 weeks later. The sample in question was blood, obtained from a patient whose treatment included radiotherapy and nephrectomy. These receptors were taken from a woman aged 65 to 85 with renal cell carcinoma.

V usage is TRBV6-5 and J usage is TRBJ2-7; D may correspond to TRBD1 or TRBD2 (5 bases each). CDR3 size: 14 residues. Deletions cut 6 bases from V and 5 bases from J, with 17 bases between. From germline, CDR1 is MNHEY and CDR2 SVGAGI. In DNA, the CDR3 is TGTGCCAGCAGGCCCCATGGGGGAATCCACGAGCAGTACTTC. Its translation is CASRPHGGIHEQYF.

The genes are TRBV2 and TRBJ1-1; possibly TRBD1 for D (6 bases). Germline V CDR1 and CDR2: SNHLY, FYNNEI. This CDR3 spans 11 amino acids. Deletions cut 2 bases from V and 10 bases from J, with 8 bases between. CDR3 in DNA: TGTGCCAGCAGTGAAAGGGGGGGAGCTTTCTTT. It codes for CASSERGGAFF.

The gene calls are TRBV29-1 and TRBJ1-2, with a tentative D call TRBD1 (5 bases). Germline CDR1 is SQVTM and CDR2 is ANQGSEA. Between the trimmed V and J ends, which lost 3 bases and 5 bases, there was a span of 13 bases. The CDR3 is 13 amino acids. The CDR3: CSVERAGGYGYTF. The CDR3 DNA reads TGCAGCGTTGAGAGGGCTGGGGGATATGGCTACACCTTC.

As for this clone: This sample includes further DNA sequences coding for the same CDR3. V gene TRBV29-1 combines with J gene TRBJ1-3; no reliable D call. This CDR3 comprises 12 residues. Germline lookup yields CDR1 SQVTM and CDR2 ANQGSEA. V lost 4 bases to trimming and J lost 4 bases, with 8 bases between them. DNA for the CDR3: TGCAGCGTTGGAACAGACGGAAACACCATATATTTT. Protein product: CSVGTDGNTIYF.

The genes are TRBV19 and TRBJ1-2; the D gene is possibly TRBD1 (6 bases). CDR1 LNHDA and CDR2 SQIVND come from the germline V gene (reference sequence). The CDR3 length is 14 residues. The V end was cut by 7 bases, the J end by 7 bases, with 19 bases between. CDR3 sequence: CASTKTGPEGGYTF. DNA of the CDR3: TGTGCCAGTACCAAGACAGGCCCGGAGGGTGGCTACACCTTC.

This clone occurred once. The chain couples TRBV20-1 to TRBJ2-5; no clear D. The V end lost 6 bases, the J end lost 5 bases, and 10 bases lay between the germline ends. CDR3 length: 11 residues. Per the germline V gene, CDR1 is DFQATT and CDR2 is SNEGSKA (reference sequence). CDR3 in amino acids: CSAVGSETQYF. As DNA, the CDR3 is TGCAGTGCGGTCGGGTCGGAGACCCAGTACTTC.

The CDR3 loop reads CASSSGQGAQPQHF. The CDR3 DNA is TGCGCCAGCAGCTCAGGACAGGGGGCTCAGCCCCAGCATTTT. The chain has TRBV5-1 and TRBJ1-5; TRBD1 aligns across 11 bases. This CDR3 comprises 14 residues. V gave up 3 bases and J gave up 6 bases; unmatched junction bases: 2. Germline CDR1 is SGHRS and CDR2 is YFSETQ.

This chain uses TRBV28 with TRBJ2-1, with D hard to call. Trimming cost V 4 bases and J 3 bases, with 10 bases left between them. Germline V gives CDR1 MDHEN, CDR2 SYDVKM. This CDR3 contains 14 residues. CDR3 nucleotides: TGTGCCAGCAGTTCCCCAGGTGGCTACAATGAGCAGTTCTTC. Translating gives CASSSPGGYNEQFF.

The rearrangement joins TRBV14 to TRBJ1-1; 11 nucleotides agree with TRBD1. Germline values: CDR1 SGHDN, CDR2 FVKESK. This CDR3 has 16 amino acids. The trim removed 4 bases at V and 3 bases at J, leaving 7 bases unmatched. CDR3 in amino acids: CASSRGQGVRHTEAFF. The CDR3 bases are TGTGCCAGCAGCCGGGGACAGGGGGTTCGGCACACTGAAGCTTTCTTT.

The genes are TRBV18 and TRBJ2-2; 8 bases match TRBD1. Germline V lookup: CDR1 KGHSH, CDR2 LQKENI. Trimming removed 6 bases from V and 5 bases from J; junction bases left unmatched: 11. The CDR3 length is 16 residues. For the CDR3, the DNA is TGTGCCAGCTCTCCGGATTCCAGGGGGCTTACCGGGGAGCTGTTTTTT. Its translation is CASSPDSRGLTGELFF.

This clone turned up a few times. J is TRBJ2-1 and V is TRBV19; D is uncertain. This CDR3 spans 14 amino acids. The germline gives CDR1 LNHDA, CDR2 SQIVND (reference sequence). V was clipped by 1 base and J by 3 bases, with 7 bases between them. The CDR3 DNA reads as TGTGCCAGTAGTATAGGGGCGGTCTACAATGAGCAGTTCTTC. This translates into CASSIGAVYNEQFF.

This clone was recorded only once. The rearrangement links TRBV5-1 to TRBJ1-4, with unresolved D. The CDR3 loop spans 13 amino acids. Germline V CDR1 and CDR2: SGHRS, YFSETQ. With 0 bases removed from V and 8 bases from J, the gap between germline ends came to 8 bases. This CDR3 reads CASSLAEQEKLFF. CDR3 DNA: TGCGCCAGCAGCTTGGCCGAACAAGAAAAACTGTTTTTT.

The chain is built from TRBV19 and TRBJ1-4, with D unclear. V lost 1 base to trimming and J lost 7 bases, with 16 bases between them. The CDR3 is 16 amino acids. Per germline, CDR1 LNHDA and CDR2 SQIVND (reference sequence). The CDR3 DNA reads as TGTGCCAGTAGTATAGCCGGCCGGGTAGGAGCTGAAAAACTGTTTTTT. It encodes CASSIAGRVGAEKLFF.

The chain recombines TRBV5-1 with TRBJ2-3; D possibly corresponds to TRBD1 (5 bases). The CDR3 is 16 residues long. In germline, CDR1 is SGHRS, CDR2 YFSETQ. The V end lost 0 bases, the J end lost 0 bases, and 11 bases lay between the germline ends. CDR3 in DNA: TGCGCCAGCAGCTTGGGTGACAGACCTAGCACAGATACGCAGTATTTT. Translating it yields CASSLGDRPSTDTQYF.

With respect to this clone: The junction departs from germline at one end; a sequencing error may be responsible. V gene TRBV9 combines with J gene TRBJ1-2, with 11 bases aligning to TRBD1. Per germline, CDR1 SGDLS and CDR2 YYNGEE. The CDR3 has 13 amino acids. This CDR3 reads CASSRGTGGPMAF. For the CDR3, the DNA is TGTGCCAGCAGCCGCGGGACAGGGGGACCTATGGCCTTC.

The chain is built from TRBV7-2 and TRBJ2-7; 10 nucleotides line up with TRBD2. From germline, CDR1 is SGHTA and CDR2 FQGNSA. This CDR3 region has 15 residues. The V and J ends lost 1 base and 7 bases, in that order; junction bases with no gene match: 7. Here the CDR3 reads CASSLDSGGAREQYF. The CDR3 nucleotides read TGTGCCAGCAGCTTAGACAGCGGGGGGGCACGGGAGCAGTACTTC.

This chain uses TRBV27 with TRBJ1-1; D remains unclear. CDR3 length: 15 residues. Germline V gene lookup returns CDR1 MNHEY and CDR2 SMNVEV (reference sequence). V lost 6 bases to trimming and J lost 3 bases, with 17 bases between them. Here the CDR3 reads CASSPPGWLYTEAFF. In nucleotides, the CDR3 is TGTGCCAGCAGCCCCCCGGGGTGGTTGTACACTGAAGCTTTCTTT.

V usage is TRBV7-9 and J usage is TRBJ1-5, with TRBD1 matching 9 bases. V dropped 5 bases and J dropped 4; count of bases not matched to a gene: 3. Germline assignment: CDR1 SEHNR and CDR2 FQNEAQ (reference sequence). This CDR3 spans 14 amino acids. The CDR3: CASSRTGENQPQHF. Here the CDR3 DNA reads TGTGCCAGCAGCAGGACAGGGGAGAATCAGCCCCAGCATTTT.

This chain links TRBV7-2 with TRBJ1-2; no clear D. The CDR3 contains 16 residues. Deletions cut 0 bases from V and 4 bases from J, with 15 bases between. Germline CDR1 is SGHTA and CDR2 is FQGNSA. The CDR3 reads CASSLARGVSSYGYTF. The CDR3 DNA reads as TGTGCCAGCAGCTTAGCCCGGGGTGTTTCCTCCTATGGCTACACCTTC.

The chain couples TRBV7-6 to TRBJ2-1; no definite D call. Germline V gene sequence: CDR1 SGHVS, CDR2 FNYEAQ. This CDR3 has 13 residues. V lost 1 base to trimming and J lost 9 bases, with 10 bases between them. DNA of the CDR3: TGTGCCAGCAGCTTAGAGGCGTTAGGTGAGCAGTTCTTC. Encoded protein: CASSLEALGEQFF.

Written as DNA, the CDR3 is TGTGCCAGCAGCCCCGCCGGGCCCCGAGGGAATGAGCAGTTCTTC. It encodes CASSPAGPRGNEQFF. The chain couples TRBV5-4 to TRBJ2-1, with a weak D call TRBD2 (5 bases). CDR3 length: 15 amino acids. Trimming left V 4 bases short and J 7 bases short, with 18 bases between. Germline CDR1 reads SGHNT; CDR2 reads YYREEE (reference sequence).

V usage is TRBV9 and J usage is TRBJ2-7, with D uncertain. The germline CDR1 and CDR2 sequences are SGDLS and YYNGEE. The CDR3 extends over 17 amino acids. Trimming cost V 0 bases and J 0 bases, with 16 bases left between them. Written as DNA, the CDR3 is TGTGCCAGCAGCGTAGGATCTGCGCCCAGGAGCTCCTACGAGCAGTACTTC. Its translation is CASSVGSAPRSSYEQYF.

The J gene is TRBJ2-2, the V gene TRBV9, with 11 bases aligning to TRBD2. The junction had 9 bases not matched to a gene; V was cut back by 1 base and J by 7 bases. Per germline, CDR1 SGDLS and CDR2 YYNGEE. This CDR3 is 17 amino acids long. In DNA form, the CDR3 reads TGTGCCAGCAGCGTACTGGGGCTAGCGGGGGGAAACGGGGAGCTGTTTTTT. The encoded protein is CASSVLGLAGGNGELFF.

The genes are TRBV11-3 and TRBJ2-5, with D maybe TRBD2 (5 bases). V dropped 1 base and J dropped 1 base, with 7 bases sitting between them. The CDR3 has 14 amino acids. Germline loops: CDR1 SGHNT, CDR2 YENEEA. CDR3 in DNA: TGTGCCAGCAGCTTAGGAGGGTTCCAAGAGACCCAGTACTTC. Translation gives CASSLGGFQETQYF. Based on the CDR3 plus reference TRBV11-3 and TRBJ2-5, the full variable domain is EAGVVQSPRYKIIEKKQPVAFWCNPISGHNTLYWYLQNLGQGPELLIRYENEEAVDDSQLPKDRFSAERLKGVDSTLKIQPAELGDSAVYLCASSLGGFQETQYFGPGTRLLVL.

The chain is built from TRBV4-1 and TRBJ2-7; 7 bases fit TRBD1. The CDR3 extends over 16 amino acids. The ends lost 0 bases at V and 1 base at J; junction bases unmatched: 6. In germline, CDR1 is MGHRA, CDR2 YSYEKL. The CDR3 protein is CASSQDWGTESYEQYF. Here the CDR3 DNA reads TGCGCCAGCAGCCAAGATTGGGGGACAGAATCCTACGAGCAGTACTTC.

This clone came up once. This chain joins TRBV5-6 and TRBJ2-6, with D uncertain. The CDR3 is 15 amino acids. CDR1 and CDR2 (germline): SGHDT, YYEEEE. Trimming took 2 bases from V and 0 from J, leaving 6 bases between them. The CDR3 region has the DNA TGTGCCAGCAGCTTTAGGGTCTCTGGGGCCAACGTCCTGACTTTC. It codes for CASSFRVSGANVLTF.

This clone was observed a handful of times. The chain uses TRBV6-1 and TRBJ1-5; D possibly corresponds to TRBD1 (6 bases). V was cut by 8 bases and J by 2 bases, with 13 bases left in between. The CDR3 runs 14 residues. CDR1 and CDR2 (germline): MNHNS, SASEGT. In nucleotides, the CDR3 is TGTGCCAGCGACAGGTCAGGGGGCAATCAGCCCCAGCATTTT. As protein: CASDRSGGNQPQHF.